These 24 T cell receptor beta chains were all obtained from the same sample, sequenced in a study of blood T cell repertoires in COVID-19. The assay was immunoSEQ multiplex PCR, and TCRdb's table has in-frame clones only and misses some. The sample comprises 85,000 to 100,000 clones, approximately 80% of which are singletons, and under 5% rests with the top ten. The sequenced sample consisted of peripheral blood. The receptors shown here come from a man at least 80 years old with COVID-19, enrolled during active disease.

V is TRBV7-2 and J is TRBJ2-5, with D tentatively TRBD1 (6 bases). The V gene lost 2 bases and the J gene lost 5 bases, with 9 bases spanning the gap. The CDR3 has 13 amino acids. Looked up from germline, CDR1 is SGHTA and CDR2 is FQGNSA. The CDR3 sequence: CASSLPGVETQYF. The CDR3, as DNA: TGTGCCAGCAGCTTACCAGGGGTGGAGACCCAGTACTTC.

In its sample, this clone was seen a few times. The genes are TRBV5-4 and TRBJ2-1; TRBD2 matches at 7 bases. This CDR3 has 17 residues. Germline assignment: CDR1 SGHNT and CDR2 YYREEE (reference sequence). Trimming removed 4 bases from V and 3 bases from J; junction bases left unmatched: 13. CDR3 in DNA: TGTGCCAGCAGCCCTACAATCGTAGCGGGCGGCTACAATGAGCAGTTCTTC. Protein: CASSPTIVAGGYNEQFF.

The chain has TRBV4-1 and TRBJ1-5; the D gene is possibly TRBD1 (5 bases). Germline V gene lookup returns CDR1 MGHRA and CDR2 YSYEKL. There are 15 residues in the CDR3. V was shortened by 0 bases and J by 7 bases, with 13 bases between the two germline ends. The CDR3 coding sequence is TGCGCCAGCAGCCAAGATGGGGGGGGTCGGCAGCCCCAGCATTTT. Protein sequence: CASSQDGGGRQPQHF.

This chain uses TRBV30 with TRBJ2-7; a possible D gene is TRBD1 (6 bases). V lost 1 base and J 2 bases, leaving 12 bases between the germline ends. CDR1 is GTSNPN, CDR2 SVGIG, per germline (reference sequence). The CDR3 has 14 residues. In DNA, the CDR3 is TGTGCCTGGAGTGCTAACAGGGTACCCTACGAGCAGTACTTC. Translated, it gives CAWSANRVPYEQYF.

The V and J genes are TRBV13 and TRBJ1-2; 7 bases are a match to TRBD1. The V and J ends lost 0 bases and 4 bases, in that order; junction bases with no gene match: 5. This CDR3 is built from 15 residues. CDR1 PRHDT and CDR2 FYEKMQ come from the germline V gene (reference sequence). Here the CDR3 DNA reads TGTGCCAGCAGCTTAGGGACAGGGAGATTCTATGGCTACACCTTC. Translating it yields CASSLGTGRFYGYTF.

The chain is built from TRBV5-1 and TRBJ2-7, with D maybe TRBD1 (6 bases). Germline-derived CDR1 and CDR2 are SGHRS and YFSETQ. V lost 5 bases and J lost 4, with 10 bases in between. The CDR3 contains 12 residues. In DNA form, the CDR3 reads TGCGCCAGCAGTCCGGACAGATACGAGCAGTACTTC. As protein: CASSPDRYEQYF.

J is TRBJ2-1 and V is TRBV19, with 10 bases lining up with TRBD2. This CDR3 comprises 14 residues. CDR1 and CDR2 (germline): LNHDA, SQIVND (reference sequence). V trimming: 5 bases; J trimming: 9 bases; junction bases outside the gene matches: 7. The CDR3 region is CASSPSGSKGEQFF. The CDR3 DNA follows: TGTGCCAGTAGTCCTAGCGGGAGTAAGGGTGAGCAGTTCTTC.

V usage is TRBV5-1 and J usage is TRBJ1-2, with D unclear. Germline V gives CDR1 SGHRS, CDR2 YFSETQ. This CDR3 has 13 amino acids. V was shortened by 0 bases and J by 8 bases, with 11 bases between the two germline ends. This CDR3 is CASSLGAAIGYTF. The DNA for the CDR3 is TGCGCCAGCAGCTTGGGGGCAGCTATAGGCTACACCTTC.

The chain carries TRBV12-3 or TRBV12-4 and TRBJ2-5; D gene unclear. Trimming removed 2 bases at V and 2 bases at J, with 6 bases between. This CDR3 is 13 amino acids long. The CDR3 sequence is CASSLMSQETQYF. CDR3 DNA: TGTGCCAGCAGTTTAATGTCACAAGAGACCCAGTACTTC.

Here the CDR3 DNA reads TGTGCCAGCGGGATGACTAGCGGGGCACCGTACGATACGCAGTATTTT. It codes for CASGMTSGAPYDTQYF. The chain combines TRBV7-3 with TRBJ2-3; 11 bases match TRBD2. The CDR3 sequence is 16 residues long. Trimming took 8 bases from V and 6 from J; bases not matched to a gene: 13. Germline V gene sequence: CDR1 SGHTA, CDR2 FQGTGA.

For the CDR3, the DNA is TGTGCCAGCAGCTTAGAGCGGGGTGGTCAGCCCCAGCATTTT. This sequence encodes CASSLERGGQPQHF. This chain joins TRBV7-2 and TRBJ1-5; D uncertain. CDR1 SGHTA and CDR2 FQGNSA come from the germline V gene. The CDR3 extends over 14 amino acids. Trimming cost V 1 base and J 6 bases, with 10 bases left between them.

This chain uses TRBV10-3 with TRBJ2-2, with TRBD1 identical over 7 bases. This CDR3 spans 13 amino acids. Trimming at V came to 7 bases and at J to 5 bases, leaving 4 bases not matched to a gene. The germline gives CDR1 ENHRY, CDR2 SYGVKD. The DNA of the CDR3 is TGTGCCATCACGGGGACAGATACCGGGGAGCTGTTTTTT. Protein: CAITGTDTGELFF.

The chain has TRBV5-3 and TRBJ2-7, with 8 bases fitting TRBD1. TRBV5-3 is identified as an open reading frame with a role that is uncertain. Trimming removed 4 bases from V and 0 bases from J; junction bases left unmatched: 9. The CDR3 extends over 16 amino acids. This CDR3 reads CARSRPGQEPSYEQYF. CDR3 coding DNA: TGTGCCAGAAGCAGGCCGGGACAGGAGCCCTCCTACGAGCAGTACTTC.

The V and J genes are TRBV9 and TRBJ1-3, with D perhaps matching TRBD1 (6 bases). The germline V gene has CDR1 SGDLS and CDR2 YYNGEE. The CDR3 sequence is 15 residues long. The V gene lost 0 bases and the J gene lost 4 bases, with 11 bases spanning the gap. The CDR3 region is CASSVGPGEGNTIYF. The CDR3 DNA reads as TGTGCCAGCAGCGTAGGCCCAGGGGAAGGAAACACCATATATTTT. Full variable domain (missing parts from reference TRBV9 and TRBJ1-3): DSGVTQTPKHLITATGQRVTLRCSPRSGDLSVYWYQQSLDQGLQFLIQYYNGEERAKGNILERFSAQQFPDLHSELNLSSLELGDSALYFCASSVGPGEGNTIYFGEGSWLTVV.

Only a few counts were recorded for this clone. The CDR3 sequence: CASSPVPRTPTSSYEQYF. The CDR3 DNA follows: TGTGCCAGCTCACCGGTACCTCGGACACCGACGAGCTCCTACGAGCAGTACTTC. This sequence joins TRBV18 and TRBJ2-7; the D gene is possibly TRBD1 (5 bases). This CDR3 has 18 residues. Trimming cost V 3 bases and J 0 bases, with 21 bases left between them. CDR1 is KGHSH and CDR2 is LQKENI in the germline V gene.

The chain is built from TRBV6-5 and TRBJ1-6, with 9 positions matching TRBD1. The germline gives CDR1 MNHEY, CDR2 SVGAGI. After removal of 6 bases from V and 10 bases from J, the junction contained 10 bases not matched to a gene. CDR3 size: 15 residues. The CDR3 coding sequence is TGTGCCAGCAGAGGGGACCGACAGGGGGGATCACCCCTCCACTTT. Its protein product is CASRGDRQGGSPLHF.

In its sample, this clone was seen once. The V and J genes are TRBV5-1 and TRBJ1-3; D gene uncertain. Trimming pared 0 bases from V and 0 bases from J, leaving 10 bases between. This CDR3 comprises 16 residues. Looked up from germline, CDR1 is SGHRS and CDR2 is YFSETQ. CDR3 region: CASSLGRRLSGNTIYF. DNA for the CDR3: TGCGCCAGCAGCTTGGGTCGCCGACTCTCTGGAAACACCATATATTTT. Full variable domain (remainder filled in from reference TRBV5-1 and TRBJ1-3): KAGVTQTPRYLIKTRGQQVTLSCSPISGHRSVSWYQQTPGQGLQFLFEYFSETQRNKGNFPGRFSGRQFSNSRSEMNVSTLELGDSALYLCASSLGRRLSGNTIYFGEGSWLTVV.

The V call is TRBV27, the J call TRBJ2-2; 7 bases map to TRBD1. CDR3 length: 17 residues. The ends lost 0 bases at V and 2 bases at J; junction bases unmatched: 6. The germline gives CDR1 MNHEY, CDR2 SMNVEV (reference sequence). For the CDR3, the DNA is TGTGCCAGCAGTTTATCTAGGACAGGACGTAACACCGGGGAGCTGTTTTTT. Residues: CASSLSRTGRNTGELFF.

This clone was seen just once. The CDR3 loop reads CAISEPTSGNTGELFF. CDR3 coding DNA: TGTGCCATCAGTGAGCCCACTAGCGGGAACACCGGGGAGCTGTTTTTT. The gene calls are TRBV10-3 and TRBJ2-2, with 8 bases fitting TRBD2. In germline, CDR1 is ENHRY, CDR2 SYGVKD. The V segment lost 2 bases and the J segment 1 base; nucleotides outside the gene matches: 3. The CDR3 is 16 amino acids.

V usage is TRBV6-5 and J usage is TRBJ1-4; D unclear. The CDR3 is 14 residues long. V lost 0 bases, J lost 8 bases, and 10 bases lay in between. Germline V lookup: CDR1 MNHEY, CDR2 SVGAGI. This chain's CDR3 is CASSYSPGLEKLFF. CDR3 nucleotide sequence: TGTGCCAGCAGTTACTCGCCAGGTTTGGAAAAACTGTTTTTT.

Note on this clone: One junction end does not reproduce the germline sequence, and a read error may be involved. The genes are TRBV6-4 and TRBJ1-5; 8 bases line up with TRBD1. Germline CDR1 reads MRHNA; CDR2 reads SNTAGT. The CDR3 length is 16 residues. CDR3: CASRDYTGGSNQPQHF. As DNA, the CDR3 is TGTGCCAGCAGAGACTACACAGGGGGTAGCAATCAGCCCCAGCATTTT.

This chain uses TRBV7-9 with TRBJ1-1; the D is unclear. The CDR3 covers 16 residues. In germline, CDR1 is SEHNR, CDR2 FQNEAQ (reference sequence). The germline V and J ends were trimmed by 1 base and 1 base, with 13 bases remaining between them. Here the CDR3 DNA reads TGTGCCAGCAGCTTAGGGCGTGTGACACGGAACACTGAAGCTTTCTTT. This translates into CASSLGRVTRNTEAFF.

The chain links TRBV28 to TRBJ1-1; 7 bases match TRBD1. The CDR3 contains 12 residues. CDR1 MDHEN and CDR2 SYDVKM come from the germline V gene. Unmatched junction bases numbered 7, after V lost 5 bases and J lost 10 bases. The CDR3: CASSLQTGRAFF. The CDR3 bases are TGTGCCAGCAGTCTGCAGACAGGGAGAGCTTTCTTT.

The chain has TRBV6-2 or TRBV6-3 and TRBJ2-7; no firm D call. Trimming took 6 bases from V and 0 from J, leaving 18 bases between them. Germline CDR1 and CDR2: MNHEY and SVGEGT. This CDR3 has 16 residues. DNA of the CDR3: TGTGCCAGCAGCCGTCGGGTCCTAGGTCGCTCCTACGAGCAGTACTTC. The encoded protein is CASSRRVLGRSYEQYF.